The clone carrying this TCR beta chain was detected a few times. The antigen is not known. For TCR, cDNA came from 5'RACE template switching, which added a universal primer site and UMIs. TCRdb analysed the 5' RACE reads with MiXCR anew, one entry per CDR3 protein. This table holds approximately 150,000 distinct CDR3 sequences, approximately 9.7% found once. The sample belongs to a study of T cells after yellow fever vaccination. Study results and limitations: Primary-vaccination clones mostly resurfaced post-booster (nearly 97% CD4, under 90% CD8). Abundant clonotypes from the bulk population could contaminate FACS-sorted repertoires.

The CDR3 covers 13 residues. With 4 bases removed from V and 6 bases from J, the gap between germline ends came to 13 bases. Germline assignment: CDR1 SGHRS and CDR2 YFSETQ. The J gene is TRBJ1-1, the V gene TRBV5-1; D not resolved. Here the sequenced sample was CD8+ T cells sorted from PBMCs, taken 45 days after the yellow fever booster vaccination. The TCR originated in a man between 18 and 35 years old who received the YFV17D yellow fever vaccine. CDR3 loop: CASSLTLAPEAFF. The CDR3, as DNA: TGCGCCAGCAGCCTGACATTGGCGCCTGAAGCTTTCTTT. Variable domain in full (rest from reference TRBV5-1 and TRBJ1-1): KAGVTQTPRYLIKTRGQQVTLSCSPISGHRSVSWYQQTPGQGLQFLFEYFSETQRNKGNFPGRFSGRQFSNSRSEMNVSTLELGDSALYLCASSLTLAPEAFFGQGTRLTVV.